This T cell receptor (beta chain) was retrieved from a study of blood T cell repertoires in COVID-19. About the study: Acute-phase and convalescent COVID-19 samples originated in the United States, Italy and Spain. Nucleic acid was either cDNA or gDNA, and it came from T cells, B-cell-depleted T cells, or PBMCs.

Trimming took 3 bases from V and 8 from J; bases not matched to a gene: 11. The CDR3 runs 16 residues. Germline-derived CDR1 and CDR2 are KGHDR and SFDVKD. Per the authors' pipeline: Reference gene primers were amplified, and this amplification served to estimate nucleated cell counts. Assay: immunoSEQ multiplex PCR; the TCRdb copy retains only in-frame clones and omits some. V and J calls and clone size follow that table, whereas D and trimming were derived from the DNA. This table has around 170,000 clones, roughly nine tenths appearing once. V is TRBV24-1 and J is TRBJ2-1; 8 bases line up with TRBD2. This TCR was recovered from a woman aged 70 to 79 with acute or convalescent COVID-19. The material sequenced was peripheral blood. CDR3 protein: CATSDITSGPGDEQFF. The CDR3 DNA reads as TGTGCCACCAGTGATATAACTAGCGGACCAGGAGATGAGCAGTTCTTC.